The source of this TCR beta chain is a study of blood T cell repertoires in COVID-19 (TCRdb year 2020). Turning to the overall study: Samples from collaborators originated in the United States, Italy and Spain and spanned both the acute and convalescent phases of COVID-19. The dataset comprised deeply sampled blood TCRbeta repertoires from subjects exposed to, actively infected with, or recovered from COVID-19. Nearly every sample came with metadata listing a de-identified subject ID, COVID-19 status, age in years and sex. The prospective study material was composed of cDNA or gDNA derived from T cells, B-cell-depleted T cells, or PBMCs. The repertoires were released in a freely available public database meant as a resource for research on the immune response to SARS-CoV-2. HLA class I and class II types, where available, came from metadata supplied by the sample provider rather than from assay-based typing. Samples came from the ongoing ImmuneRACE study (first 160 participants) plus 1,254 subjects from 6 global collaborators.

Participants in the prospective study were aged roughly 18 to 95 years, lived in some 24 United States geographic areas, and enrolled through a virtual design. To assign participants to cohorts, the prospective study relied on clinical history that participants themselves reported in a screening survey and a study questionnaire. In the prospective study, whole blood, serum and a nasopharyngeal or oropharyngeal swab were collected from each participant by mobile phlebotomists. Over a roughly 2-month period, participants in the prospective study had the option of providing additional blood draws and questionnaires. Blood samples from the prospective study were shipped frozen or at room temperature prior to DNA extraction. The germline V end is reduced by 0 bases and the J end by 1 base; junction bases left unmatched: 8. Via the germline V gene, CDR1 is SGDLS and CDR2 YYNGEE. The CDR3 sequence holds 18 residues, the cysteine and phenylalanine included. CDR3 DNA is the only sequence kept; it has 54 bases, read in frame from the first base.

This clone was counted once. Its binding antigen is unknown. No base qualities exist here, and no much larger clone lies one base off it. What the authors observed across the whole study: How much clinical and demographic metadata was included differed by source and by participant, and the metadata was provided uncurated.

TCRbeta CDR3 regions were amplified from genomic DNA using the immunoSEQ Assay, a bias-controlled multiplex PCR. As for how the authors treated the data: The number of nucleated cells in each sample was estimated from the amplification of reference gene primers within the assay. To quantify the absolute abundance of each unique TCRbeta CDR3 rearrangement, sequence reads were collapsed and filtered. Productive Simpson clonality was computed per sample as the square root of Simpson's diversity index over productive rearrangements. The immuneACCESS repertoire file appears here via TCRdb, limited to in-frame rearrangements. These files lack a portion of the clones; in checked studies, under half of the deficit traces to unresolved V genes, and the cause of the others is not known. V, J and clone size derive from that table, while D and trimming were established from the DNA sequence. A total of about 200,000 clones appear in this sample, more than 75% of them only once. Of the sample, roughly 5.9% falls within the top ten clones.

Recombination connected TRBV9 to TRBJ2-2, and TRBD2 aligns with 8 junction nucleotides. The clonotype originates from a man between 35 and 55 years old with acute COVID-19. The sequencing input was PBMCs or T cells enriched from blood (not recorded which). The nucleotide sequence reads as follows: TGTGCCAGCAGCGTAGCTCATGCGGGGGGCCGGAACACCGGGGAGCTGTTTTTT. It encodes CASSVAHAGGRNTGELFF.